The present T cell receptor (beta chain) was sequenced within a study of blood T cell repertoires in COVID-19 (dated by TCRdb to 2018 to 2020). Study-level background: Samples from collaborators originated in the United States, Italy and Spain and spanned both the acute and convalescent phases of COVID-19. Where available, HLA class I and class II types were obtained from metadata supplied by the sample provider rather than from assay-based typing. Deeply sampled blood TCRbeta repertoires from subjects exposed to, actively infected with, or recovered from COVID-19 were included in the dataset. Samples came from the ongoing ImmuneRACE study (first 160 participants) plus 1,254 subjects from 6 global collaborators. The prospective study material was composed of cDNA or gDNA derived from T cells, B-cell-depleted T cells, or PBMCs. The sample metadata nearly always contained a de-identified subject ID, COVID-19 status, age in years and sex. The repertoires were released in a freely available public database intended as a resource for research on the immune response to SARS-CoV-2.

Taken from the germline V gene (reference sequence), the CDR1 and CDR2 loops are LNHDA and SQIVND. Measured from the cysteine to the phenylalanine, the CDR3 is 13 residues long. The only DNA kept is the CDR3, 39 bases in frame from the first base. Trimming at the junction amounts to 4 bases on V and 10 bases on J, and the germline ends lie 17 bases apart. Findings and caveats that apply to the study as a whole: Clinical and demographic metadata were provided uncurated, with the amount varying by source and participant.

Whole blood was collected in K2EDTA tubes by collaborating institutions according to the institutions' own protocols. For TCRbeta analysis, collaborator samples were shipped as frozen whole blood, as isolated PBMCs, or as DNA extracted from either sample type. In regard to this clone: Its antigen specificity is not known. The sample holds no much larger clone one base away, and base qualities are not on file.

The immunoSEQ Assay, a bias-controlled multiplex PCR, was used to amplify TCRbeta CDR3 regions from genomic DNA. The study's own analysis went as follows. Within the assay, amplification of reference gene primers was used to estimate how many nucleated cells each sample contained. Sequence reads were collapsed and filtered to measure the absolute abundance of every unique TCRbeta CDR3 rearrangement. Productive Simpson clonality was computed per sample as the square root of Simpson's diversity index over productive rearrangements. TCRdb provides this immuneACCESS table in a form limited to in-frame rearrangements. Some clones are lacking; in checked studies, under half of them reflect an unresolved V gene, and why the rest are absent is not known. The D gene and trimming were derived from the DNA, and the V and J assignments and clone size from that table. A total of more than 95,000 clones appear in this sample, about 79% of them only once. Jointly, the top ten make up 2.5% to 3.5% of the sample.

The TCR sequence derives from an elderly woman with active or convalescent COVID-19. Sequences were obtained from peripheral blood. The V and J genes are TRBV19 and TRBJ2-7; a tentative D call is TRBD2 (6 bases match). This receptor carries the CDR3 CASSREGTGRQYF. The sequenced DNA: TGTGCCAGTAGTAGAGAGGGGACTGGGCGTCAGTACTTC.